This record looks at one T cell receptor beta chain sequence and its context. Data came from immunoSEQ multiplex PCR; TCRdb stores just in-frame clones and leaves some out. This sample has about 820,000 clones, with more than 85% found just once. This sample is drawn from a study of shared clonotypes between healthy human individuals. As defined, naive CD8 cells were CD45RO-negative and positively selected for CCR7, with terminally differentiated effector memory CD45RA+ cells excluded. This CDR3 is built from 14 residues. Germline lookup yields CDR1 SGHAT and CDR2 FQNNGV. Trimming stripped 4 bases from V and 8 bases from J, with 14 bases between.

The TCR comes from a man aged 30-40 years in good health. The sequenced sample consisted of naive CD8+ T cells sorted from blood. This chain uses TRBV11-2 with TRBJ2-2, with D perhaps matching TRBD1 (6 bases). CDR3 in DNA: TGTGCCAGCAGCTGGATGAGGGGGTTGGGGGAGCTGTTTTTT. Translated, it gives CASSWMRGLGELFF.